This passage covers 15 T cell receptor beta chains from one sample sequenced in a study of blood T cell repertoires in COVID-19. TCRdb's copy holds only in-frame clones and misses some; the assay was immunoSEQ multiplex PCR. The repertoire holds approximately 29,000 clones, with 65% to 90% as singletons. Sequenced sample: peripheral blood. These receptors originate from a woman aged 55 to 70 with active COVID-19.

The chain is built from TRBV5-4 and TRBJ1-2; 7 positions match TRBD1. Germline V gives CDR1 SGHNT, CDR2 YYREEE (reference sequence). V lost 4 bases, J lost 7 bases, and 7 bases stayed unmatched. The CDR3 extends over 13 amino acids. CDR3 sequence: CASSPTGVGGYTF. In DNA, the CDR3 is TGTGCCAGCAGCCCCACAGGGGTGGGTGGCTACACCTTC.

The chain couples TRBV6-5 to TRBJ2-2, with D maybe TRBD2 (6 bases). Trimming took 1 base from V and 3 from J, leaving 12 bases between them. The CDR3 is 16 residues long. Germline V gives CDR1 MNHEY, CDR2 SVGAGI. Here the CDR3 DNA reads TGTGCCAGCAGTTACTTAAAATCGGGGGACACCGGGGAGCTGTTTTTT. It specifies CASSYLKSGDTGELFF.

CDR3 residues: CASSVTAGSGNIQYF. Written as DNA, the CDR3 is TGTGCCAGCAGCGTTACCGCCGGGTCGGGAAACATTCAGTACTTC. The rearrangement links TRBV11-3 to TRBJ2-4; D unclear. V was clipped by 5 bases and J by 6 bases, with 17 bases between them. Germline V gene data show CDR1 as SGHNT and CDR2 as YENEEA. This CDR3 comprises 15 residues.

The gene calls are TRBV11-2 and TRBJ2-1; D uncertain. Germline CDR1 is SGHAT and CDR2 is FQNNGV. Deletions cut 7 bases from V and 8 bases from J, with 15 bases between. The CDR3 is 13 amino acids. The CDR3 nucleotides are TGTGCCAGCACCCTCCCGCTGGCGGATGAGCAGTTCTTC. Protein sequence: CASTLPLADEQFF.

This clone was seen only once. The DNA for the CDR3 is TGTGCCAGCAGTGAGGCAGGGCAAGTTGGCACTGAAGCTTTCTTT. Its translation: CASSEAGQVGTEAFF. The chain combines TRBV2 with TRBJ1-1, with D possibly being TRBD1 (5 bases). The CDR3 length is 15 residues. Deletions cut 3 bases from V and 4 bases from J, with 15 bases between. Germline CDR1 and CDR2: SNHLY and FYNNEI. The full variable domain, completed using reference TRBV2 and TRBJ1-1, is EPEVTQTPSHQVTQMGQEVILRCVPISNHLYFYWYRQILGQKVEFLVSFYNNEISEKSEIFDDQFSVERPDGSNFTLKIRSTKLEDSAMYFCASSEAGQVGTEAFFGQGTRLTVV.

The J gene is TRBJ2-5, the V gene TRBV4-2, with TRBD2 matching 7 bases. The CDR3 is 16 amino acids. With V trimmed by 1 base and J by 5 bases, 10 bases remained unmatched. Germline V lookup: CDR1 LGHNA, CDR2 YNFKEQ. CDR3 protein: CASSQGHPQGGETQYF. CDR3 coding DNA: TGTGCCAGCAGCCAAGGGCACCCTCAGGGAGGGGAGACCCAGTACTTC.

The rearrangement links TRBV5-1 to TRBJ2-1; a possible D gene is TRBD2 (6 bases). The CDR3 spans 15 residues. CDR1 is SGHRS and CDR2 is YFSETQ in the germline V gene. Trimming removed 1 base from V and 3 bases from J, with 11 bases in between. In DNA form, the CDR3 reads TGCGCCAGCAGCTTGTTAGCGGATATCTACAATGAGCAGTTCTTC. Translation gives CASSLLADIYNEQFF.

The rearrangement links TRBV5-4 to TRBJ2-1, with 16 nucleotides matching TRBD2. Germline-derived CDR1 and CDR2 are SGHNT and YYREEE (reference sequence). The CDR3 contains 16 residues. Trimming took 4 bases from V and 8 from J; bases not matched to a gene: 6. The CDR3 DNA is TGTGCCAGCAGCCCCGGGACTAGCGGGAGGGCGGATGAGCAGTTCTTC. This translates into CASSPGTSGRADEQFF.

V usage is TRBV2 and J usage is TRBJ1-2; a possible D gene is TRBD1 (6 bases). CDR1 and CDR2 (germline): SNHLY, FYNNEI. V gave up 6 bases and J gave up 6 bases, with 20 bases separating them. This CDR3 has 15 amino acids. CDR3 sequence reads: CASSLQGQLIDGYTF. The CDR3 region has the DNA TGTGCCAGCAGCTTACAGGGTCAGCTGATCGATGGCTACACCTTC.

V and J are TRBV28 and TRBJ2-1, with 8 positions matching TRBD2. V shed 5 bases, J shed 6 bases, and the junction held 6 bases outside the gene matches. There are 14 residues in the CDR3. Germline loops: CDR1 MDHEN, CDR2 SYDVKM. This chain's CDR3 is CASSPASGRNEQFF. DNA of the CDR3: TGTGCCAGCAGTCCCGCTAGCGGGCGCAATGAGCAGTTCTTC. Using reference TRBV28 and TRBJ2-1 for the parts outside the CDR3, the full variable domain is DVKVTQSSRYLVKRTGEKVFLECVQDMDHENMFWYRQDPGLGLRLIYFSYDVKMKEKGDIPEGYSVSREKKERFSLILESASTNQTSMYLCASSPASGRNEQFFGPGTRLTVL.

The gene calls are TRBV3-1 (or the pseudogene TRBV3-2) and TRBJ2-2; possibly TRBD1 for D (6 bases). The CDR3 loop spans 16 amino acids. Germline V CDR1 and CDR2: LGHDT, YNNKEL (reference sequence). Trimming left V 2 bases short and J 5 bases short, with 15 bases between. The CDR3 loop is CASSQSQGWGTGELFF. The CDR3 DNA sequence: TGTGCCAGCAGCCAATCCCAGGGGTGGGGTACCGGGGAGCTGTTTTTT.

This clone showed up just a few times. The chain carries TRBV7-2 and TRBJ2-3, with TRBD2 matching 7 bases. After removal of 3 bases from V and 5 bases from J, the junction contained 2 bases not matched to a gene. The germline V gene encodes CDR1 SGHTA and CDR2 FQGNSA. The CDR3 is 13 amino acids. The CDR3, as DNA: TGTGCCAGCAGCTTCGGGGGGTTAGATACGCAGTATTTT. Translated: CASSFGGLDTQYF.

The chain has TRBV19 and TRBJ1-6, with a tentative D call TRBD1 (5 bases). Germline CDR1 LNHDA, CDR2 SQIVND (reference sequence). The CDR3 has 12 amino acids. With 5 bases removed from V and 6 bases from J, the gap between germline ends came to 5 bases. The CDR3 DNA follows: TGTGCCAGTAGTGACAGTAATTCACCCCTCCACTTT. It codes for CASSDSNSPLHF.

The V call is TRBV24-1, the J call TRBJ2-2; D may be TRBD2 (6 bases). The CDR3 runs 14 residues. V lost 8 bases and J lost 1, with 10 bases in between. The germline V gene has CDR1 KGHDR and CDR2 SFDVKD. The CDR3 sequence is CATMSTRNTGELFF. CDR3 nucleotide sequence: TGTGCCACCATGTCGACTAGGAACACCGGGGAGCTGTTTTTT.

The V call is TRBV28, the J call TRBJ1-5; 7 bases agree with TRBD1. This CDR3 has 15 residues. With V trimmed by 10 bases and J by 3 bases, 12 bases remained unmatched. Germline V gene data show CDR1 as MDHEN and CDR2 as SYDVKM. In DNA, the CDR3 is TGTGCCACCAACCCGTGGAGGGGGCTCAATCAGCCCCAGCATTTT. Amino acid sequence: CATNPWRGLNQPQHF.